The 17 T cell receptor beta chains listed next were all sequenced from one sample in a study of T cell repertoires in cytomegalovirus infection. TCRdb analysed the reads with MiXCR anew, one entry per CDR3 protein. The repertoire has about 900,000 distinct CDR3 sequences, less than 35% of them found once; the top ten carry 11% to 15%. Their specific antigens are unknown. This material consisted of cultured CD8+ T cells from PBMCs, taken from culture after CMV antigen stimulation. The receptors stem from a human donor in good health (CMV status not recorded). Some clones in this sample may be carry-over from other donors' samples.

The table lists this clonotype with a few counts. The V gene is TRBV28, the J gene TRBJ1-1, with 7 bases lining up with TRBD1. V trimming: 5 bases; J trimming: 4 bases; junction bases outside the gene matches: 7. There are 14 residues in the CDR3. CDR1 is MDHEN, CDR2 SYDVKM, per germline. CDR3 region: CASSRWTGTTEAFF. The DNA for the CDR3 is TGTGCCAGCAGTAGATGGACAGGAACCACTGAAGCTTTCTTT.

The chain carries TRBV12-3 or TRBV12-4 and TRBJ2-1, with D perhaps TRBD2 (5 bases). The V end lost 4 bases, the J end lost 8 bases, and 21 bases lay between the germline ends. This CDR3 contains 16 residues. The chain's CDR3 is CASSSSGSRSSDEQFF. DNA of the CDR3: TGTGCCAGCAGTTCCTCGGGATCCCGTTCCAGCGATGAGCAGTTCTTC.

This rearrangement joins TRBV7-9 to TRBJ1-1; the match to TRBD1 covers 8 bases. Germline V gene sequence: CDR1 SEHNR, CDR2 FQNEAQ (reference sequence). CDR3 length: 17 residues. The V and J ends lost 0 bases and 3 bases, in that order; junction bases with no gene match: 9. The CDR3 reads CASSLAGQGFLYTEAFF. The CDR3 nucleotides read TGTGCCAGCAGCTTAGCCGGACAGGGATTTTTGTACACTGAAGCTTTCTTT.

Notes on this clonotype: A much bigger clone sits one base away, suggesting this may be a read error. The chain is built from TRBV7-6 and TRBJ2-3; D is undetermined. Trimming pared 0 bases from V and 2 bases from J, leaving 9 bases between. Germline assignment: CDR1 SGHVS and CDR2 FNYEAQ. This CDR3 contains 15 residues. The CDR3 DNA reads TGTGCCAGCAGCTTAGCTAGGCCAGACACAGATACGCAGTATTTT. Its translation is CASSLARPDTDTQYF.

This chain uses TRBV19 with TRBJ1-2, with TRBD1 as a possible D gene (5 bases). Trimming took off 10 bases at V and 8 bases at J, with 17 bases between the two ends. The CDR3 is 12 residues long. Germline assignment: CDR1 LNHDA and CDR2 SQIVND (reference sequence). The CDR3 reads CATQGPDSGYTF. DNA for the CDR3: TGTGCCACCCAGGGTCCCGACTCGGGCTACACCTTC.

The chain employs TRBV10-3 and TRBJ2-7, with 8 nucleotides matching TRBD1. This CDR3 region has 16 residues. With V trimmed by 8 bases and J by 3 bases, 15 bases remained unmatched. Germline CDR1 is ENHRY and CDR2 is SYGVKD. The CDR3 reads CAISQSGTGLYYEQYV. The CDR3, as DNA: TGTGCCATCTCCCAATCCGGGACAGGACTATACTACGAGCAGTACGTC.

There are a few counts of this clonotype. The rearrangement links TRBV25-1 to TRBJ2-3; D gene unclear. Germline V gene sequence: CDR1 MGHDK, CDR2 SYGVNS. V lost 7 bases, J lost 0 bases, and 14 bases lay in between. The CDR3 loop spans 15 amino acids. CDR3 residues: CASTRTDLSTDTQYF. DNA of the CDR3: TGTGCCAGCACCAGGACGGACCTTAGCACAGATACGCAGTATTTT.

This clonotype was counted many times. The chain links TRBV7-2 to TRBJ2-7, with no clear D. V was trimmed by 2 bases and J by 4 bases, leaving 9 bases between them. Germline V gene sequence: CDR1 SGHTA, CDR2 FQGNSA. The CDR3 sequence is 13 residues long. The CDR3 nucleotides are TGTGCCAGCAGCTTACCCTTGAGATACGAGCAGTACTTC. Protein sequence: CASSLPLRYEQYF.

This clonotype was counted between two and nine times. The genes are TRBV20-1 and TRBJ2-4; D is possibly TRBD1 (6 bases). The V end lost 3 bases, the J end lost 3 bases, and 21 bases lay between the germline ends. The V gene's germline CDR1 is DFQATT and CDR2 SNEGSKA (reference sequence). The CDR3 has 17 residues. The CDR3 sequence is CSARSRSGVLVKNIQYF. The CDR3, as DNA: TGCAGTGCTAGGTCACGTTCAGGGGTCTTGGTCAAAAACATTCAGTACTTC.

The V call is TRBV2, the J call TRBJ2-3; D could derive from TRBD1 or TRBD2 (5 bases each). The V and J ends lost 3 bases and 5 bases respectively, with 15 bases between them. The CDR3 extends over 15 amino acids. The germline V gene encodes CDR1 SNHLY and CDR2 FYNNEI. The CDR3 nucleotides read TGTGCCAGCAGTGATCCAGGGAGTATATTAGATACGCAGTATTTT. Translating it yields CASSDPGSILDTQYF.

This clonotype was observed a few times. The V and J genes are TRBV12-5 and TRBJ1-2, with unresolved D. Germline CDR1 is LGHNT and CDR2 is FRNRAP. Trimming removed 4 bases at V and 6 bases at J, with 9 bases between. The CDR3 runs to 12 residues. The CDR3 DNA reads as TGTGCTAGTGGTTCGACCGACAATGGCTACACCTTC. Translating gives CASGSTDNGYTF.

This clonotype has a count of ten or more. The rearrangement uses TRBV12-3 or TRBV12-4 and TRBJ2-2; no clear D. The V and J ends lost 3 bases and 4 bases respectively, with 9 bases between them. The CDR3 spans 14 residues. The CDR3 here is CASSLDGLTGELFF. The CDR3 DNA reads TGTGCCAGCAGTTTGGACGGTCTCACCGGGGAGCTGTTTTTT.

There are a few counts of this clonotype. This rearrangement joins TRBV27 to TRBJ1-6; a weak D match, TRBD1 (6 bases). The CDR3 covers 17 residues. The V gene lost 5 bases and the J gene lost 6 bases, with 20 bases spanning the gap. Germline V CDR1 and CDR2: MNHEY, SMNVEV (reference sequence). CDR3: CASSPLGSWGLNSPLHF. The CDR3 coding sequence is TGTGCCAGCAGTCCCCTGGGCTCGTGGGGGCTTAATTCACCCCTCCACTTT.

The rearrangement links TRBV11-1 to TRBJ2-1; 12 nucleotides match TRBD2. Germline CDR1 SGHAT, CDR2 FQDESV (reference sequence). V lost 1 base and J lost 9; bases outside the gene matches: 7. The CDR3 length is 16 residues. CDR3 nucleotides: TGTGCCAGCAGCTTAGGTTACTGGACTAGCGGGGTTGAGCAGTTCTTC. This codes for CASSLGYWTSGVEQFF.

The V and J genes are TRBV20-1 and TRBJ1-5, with D unclear. CDR1 and CDR2 from the germline V gene are DFQATT and SNEGSKA (reference sequence). Trimming removed 0 bases from V and 5 bases from J, with 5 bases in between. The CDR3 runs to 12 residues. CDR3 sequence (DNA): TGCAGTGCTAGAGATCGGTATCAGCCCCAGCATTTT. Translating gives CSARDRYQPQHF.

This clonotype was recorded at least ten times. The chain links TRBV7-2 to TRBJ2-7; 8 bases are a match to TRBD2. The CDR3 extends over 17 amino acids. The V gene's germline CDR1 is SGHTA and CDR2 FQGNSA. Trimming at V came to 3 bases and at J to 2 bases, leaving 12 bases not matched to a gene. CDR3 sequence (DNA): TGTGCCAGCAGCTTGCCCAAAAGCGGGGGCGCCACCTACGAGCAGTACGTC. Translating gives CASSLPKSGGATYEQYV.

The genes are TRBV15 and TRBJ2-5; tentative D call: TRBD1 (5 bases). Per germline, CDR1 LNHNV and CDR2 YYDKDF (reference sequence). V was shortened by 2 bases and J by 5 bases, with 15 bases between the two germline ends. The CDR3 is made up of 15 amino acids. CDR3 residues: CATSRSRQLRETQYF. The DNA of the CDR3 is TGTGCCACCAGCAGAAGTCGACAGTTGAGGGAGACCCAGTACTTC. The whole variable domain, filled in from reference TRBV15 and TRBJ2-5, reads DAMVIQNPRYQVTQFGKPVTLSCSQTLNHNVMYWYQQKSSQAPKLLFHYYDKDFNNEADTPDNFQSRRPNTSFCFLDIRSPGLGDTAMYLCATSRSRQLRETQYFGPGTRLLVL.